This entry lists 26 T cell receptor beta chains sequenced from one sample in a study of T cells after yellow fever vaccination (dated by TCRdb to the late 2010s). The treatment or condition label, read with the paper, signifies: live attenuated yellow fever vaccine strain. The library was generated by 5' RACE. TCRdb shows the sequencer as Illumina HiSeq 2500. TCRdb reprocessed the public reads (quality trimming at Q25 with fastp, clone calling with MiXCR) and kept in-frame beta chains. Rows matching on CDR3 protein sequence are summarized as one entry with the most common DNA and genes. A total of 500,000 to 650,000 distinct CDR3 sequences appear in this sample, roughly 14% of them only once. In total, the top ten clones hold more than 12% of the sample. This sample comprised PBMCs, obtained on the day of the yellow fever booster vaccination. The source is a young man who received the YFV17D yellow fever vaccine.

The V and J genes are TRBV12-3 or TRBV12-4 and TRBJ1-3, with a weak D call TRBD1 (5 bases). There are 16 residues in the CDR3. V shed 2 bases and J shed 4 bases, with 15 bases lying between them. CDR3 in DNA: TGTGCCAGCAGTTTAAGGAGCGAAGGGGTAGGAAACACCATATATTTT. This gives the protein CASSLRSEGVGNTIYF.

CDR3 DNA sequence: TGTGCCAGCAGCCTCCGGGACTCAACATATGGCTACACCTTC. Protein product: CASSLRDSTYGYTF. V usage is TRBV7-9 and J usage is TRBJ1-2; D possibly corresponds to TRBD1 (5 bases). CDR1 is SEHNR, CDR2 FQNEAQ, per germline (reference sequence). There are 14 residues in the CDR3. V was shortened by 5 bases and J by 5 bases, with 15 bases between the two germline ends. Using reference TRBV7-9 and TRBJ1-2 for the parts outside the CDR3, the full variable domain is DTGVSQNPRHKITKRGQNVTFRCDPISEHNRLYWYRQTLGQGPEFLTYFQNEAQLEKSRLLSDRFSAERPKGSFSTLEIQRTEQGDSAMYLCASSLRDSTYGYTFGSGTRLTVV.

The CDR3 DNA sequence: TGCAGTGCTAGAGACCCCTGGCAGACCCAGTACTTC. Its protein is CSARDPWQTQYF. The gene calls are TRBV20-1 and TRBJ2-5, with no clear D. CDR3 length: 12 amino acids. In germline, CDR1 is DFQATT, CDR2 SNEGSKA (reference sequence). Between the trimmed V and J ends, which lost 0 bases and 6 bases, there was a span of 8 bases.

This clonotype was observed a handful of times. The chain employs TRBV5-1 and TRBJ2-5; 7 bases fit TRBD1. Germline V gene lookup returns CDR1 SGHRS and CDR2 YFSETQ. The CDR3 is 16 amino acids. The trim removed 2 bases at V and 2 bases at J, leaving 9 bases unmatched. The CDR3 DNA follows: TGCGCCAGCAGCTTAGGGTCCACAGGGGATCAAGAGACCCAGTACTTC. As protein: CASSLGSTGDQETQYF.

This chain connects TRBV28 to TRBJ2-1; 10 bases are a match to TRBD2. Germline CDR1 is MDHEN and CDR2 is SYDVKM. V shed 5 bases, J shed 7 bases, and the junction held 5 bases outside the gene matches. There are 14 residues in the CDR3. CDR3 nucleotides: TGTGCCAGCAGTCGTACTAGCGGGATGAATGAGCAGTTCTTC. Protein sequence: CASSRTSGMNEQFF. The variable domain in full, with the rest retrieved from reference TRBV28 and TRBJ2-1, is DVKVTQSSRYLVKRTGEKVFLECVQDMDHENMFWYRQDPGLGLRLIYFSYDVKMKEKGDIPEGYSVSREKKERFSLILESASTNQTSMYLCASSRTSGMNEQFFGPGTRLTVL.

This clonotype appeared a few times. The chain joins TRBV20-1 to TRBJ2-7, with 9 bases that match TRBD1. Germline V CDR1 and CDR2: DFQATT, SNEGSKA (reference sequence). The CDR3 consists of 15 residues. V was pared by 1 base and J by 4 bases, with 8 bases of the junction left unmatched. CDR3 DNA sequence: TGCAGTGCTAGAGCCACCGGGACAGGGCTATACGAGCAGTACTTC. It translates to CSARATGTGLYEQYF.

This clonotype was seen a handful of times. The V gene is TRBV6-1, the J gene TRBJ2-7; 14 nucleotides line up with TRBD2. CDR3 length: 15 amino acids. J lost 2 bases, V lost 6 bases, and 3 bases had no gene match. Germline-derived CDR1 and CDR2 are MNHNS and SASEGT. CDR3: CASRQTSGRAYEQYF. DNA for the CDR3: TGTGCCAGCAGACAGACTAGCGGGAGGGCCTACGAGCAGTACTTC.

The CDR3 loop reads CASSFGTTNEQFF. The CDR3 DNA follows: TGTGCCAGCAGTTTCGGGACCACCAATGAGCAGTTCTTC. This chain links TRBV5-6 with TRBJ2-1, with D perhaps given as TRBD1 or TRBD2 (5 bases each). This CDR3 is built from 13 residues. The V and J ends lost 5 bases and 6 bases respectively, with 12 bases between them. Germline assignment: CDR1 SGHDT and CDR2 YYEEEE. The entire variable domain, with the rest obtained from reference TRBV5-6 and TRBJ2-1, is as follows: DAGVTQSPTHLIKTRGQQVTLRCSPKSGHDTVSWYQQALGQGPQFIFQYYEEEERQRGNFPDRFSGHQFPNYSSELNVNALLLGDSALYLCASSFGTTNEQFFGPGTRLTVL.

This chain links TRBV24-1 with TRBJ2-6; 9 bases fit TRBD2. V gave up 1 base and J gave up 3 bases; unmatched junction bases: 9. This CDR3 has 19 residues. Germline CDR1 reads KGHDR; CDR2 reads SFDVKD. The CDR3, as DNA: TGTGCCACCAGTGATTTTCGGCGGGAGGGCCTCGGTGGGGCCAACGTCCTGACTTTC. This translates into CATSDFRREGLGGANVLTF.

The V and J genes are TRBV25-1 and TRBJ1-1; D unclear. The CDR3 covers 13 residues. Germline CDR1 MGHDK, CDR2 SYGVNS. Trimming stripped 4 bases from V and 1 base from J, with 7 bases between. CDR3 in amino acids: CASSVTSNTEAFF. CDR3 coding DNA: TGTGCCAGCAGTGTTACCTCGAACACTGAAGCTTTCTTT.

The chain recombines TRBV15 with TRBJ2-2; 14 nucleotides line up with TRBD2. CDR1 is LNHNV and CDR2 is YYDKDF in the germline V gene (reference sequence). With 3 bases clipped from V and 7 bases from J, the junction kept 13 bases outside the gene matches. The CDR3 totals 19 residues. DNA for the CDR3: TGTGCCACCAGCAGCCGGAGACTAGCGGGAGGGCTAATCCGCGGGGAGCTGTTTTTT. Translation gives CATSSRRLAGGLIRGELFF.

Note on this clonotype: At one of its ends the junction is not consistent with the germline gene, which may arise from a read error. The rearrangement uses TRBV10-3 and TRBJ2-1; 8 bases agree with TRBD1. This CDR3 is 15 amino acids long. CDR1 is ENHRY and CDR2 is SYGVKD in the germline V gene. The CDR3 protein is CAIRESGTGVIGQFF. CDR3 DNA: TGTGCCATCAGGGAGTCCGGGACAGGAGTGATTGGGCAGTTCTTC.

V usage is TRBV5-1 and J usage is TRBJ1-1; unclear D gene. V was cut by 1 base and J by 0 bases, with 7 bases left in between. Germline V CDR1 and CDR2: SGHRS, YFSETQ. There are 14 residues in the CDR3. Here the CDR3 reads CASSLRVLNTEAFF. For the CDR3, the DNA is TGCGCCAGCAGCTTGCGCGTTCTGAACACTGAAGCTTTCTTT.

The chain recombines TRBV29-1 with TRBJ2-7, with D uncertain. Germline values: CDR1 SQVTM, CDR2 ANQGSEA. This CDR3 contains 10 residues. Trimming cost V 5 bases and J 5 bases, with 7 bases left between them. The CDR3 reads CSVQVDEQYF. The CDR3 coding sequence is TGCAGCGTTCAGGTGGACGAGCAGTACTTC.

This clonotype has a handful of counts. CDR3 residues: CASSRDLWSEQFF. The CDR3 DNA reads as TGTGCCAGCAGCCGGGACCTTTGGAGTGAGCAGTTCTTC. The genes are TRBV6-2 or TRBV6-3 and TRBJ2-1; D may match TRBD1 or TRBD2 (5 bases each). Germline assignment: CDR1 MNHEY and CDR2 SVGEGT. V was trimmed by 6 bases and J by 9 bases, leaving 15 bases between them. The CDR3 is made up of 13 amino acids.

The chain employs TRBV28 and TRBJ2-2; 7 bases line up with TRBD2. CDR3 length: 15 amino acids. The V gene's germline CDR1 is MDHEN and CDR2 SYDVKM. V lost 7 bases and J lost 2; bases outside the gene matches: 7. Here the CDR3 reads CASTRGGVNTGELFF. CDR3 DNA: TGTGCCAGCACCCGGGGAGGGGTAAACACCGGGGAGCTGTTTTTT.

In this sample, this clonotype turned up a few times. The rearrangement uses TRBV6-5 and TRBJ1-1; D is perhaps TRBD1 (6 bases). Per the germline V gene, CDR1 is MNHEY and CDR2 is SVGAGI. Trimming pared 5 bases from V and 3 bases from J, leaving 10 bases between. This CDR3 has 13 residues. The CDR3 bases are TGTGCCAGCAGTCGACAGGAGTACACTGAAGCTTTCTTT. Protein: CASSRQEYTEAFF.

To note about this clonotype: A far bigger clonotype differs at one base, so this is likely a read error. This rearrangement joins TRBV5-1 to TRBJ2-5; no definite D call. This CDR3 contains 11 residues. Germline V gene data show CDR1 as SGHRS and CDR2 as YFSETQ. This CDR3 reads CSSSYQETQYF. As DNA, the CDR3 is TGCTCCAGCAGCTACCAAGAGACCCAGTACTTC.

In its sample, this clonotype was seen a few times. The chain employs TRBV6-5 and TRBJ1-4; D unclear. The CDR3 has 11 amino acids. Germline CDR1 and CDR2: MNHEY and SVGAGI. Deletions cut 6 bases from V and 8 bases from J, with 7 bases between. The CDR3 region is CASRKGEKLFF. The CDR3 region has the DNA TGTGCCAGCAGAAAAGGGGAAAAACTGTTTTTT.

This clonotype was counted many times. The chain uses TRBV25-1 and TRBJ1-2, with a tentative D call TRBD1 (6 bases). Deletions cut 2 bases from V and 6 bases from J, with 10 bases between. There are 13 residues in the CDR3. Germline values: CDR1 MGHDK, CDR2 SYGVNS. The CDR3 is CASSEGGVHGYTF. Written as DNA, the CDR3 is TGTGCCAGCAGTGAAGGGGGCGTACATGGCTACACCTTC.

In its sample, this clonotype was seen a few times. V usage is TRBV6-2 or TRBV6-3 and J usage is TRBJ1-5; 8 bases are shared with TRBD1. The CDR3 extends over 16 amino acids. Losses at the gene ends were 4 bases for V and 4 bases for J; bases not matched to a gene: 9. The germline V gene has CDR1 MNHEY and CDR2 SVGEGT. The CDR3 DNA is TGTGCCAGCAGTTCCCCAGGGACAGGCGGAAATCAGCCCCAGCATTTT. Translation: CASSSPGTGGNQPQHF.

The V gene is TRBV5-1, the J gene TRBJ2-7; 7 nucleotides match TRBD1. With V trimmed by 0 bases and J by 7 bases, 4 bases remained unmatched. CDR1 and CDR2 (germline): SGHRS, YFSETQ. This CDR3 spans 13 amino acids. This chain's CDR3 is CASSLETGWEQYF. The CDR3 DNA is TGCGCCAGCAGCTTGGAGACAGGGTGGGAGCAGTACTTC.

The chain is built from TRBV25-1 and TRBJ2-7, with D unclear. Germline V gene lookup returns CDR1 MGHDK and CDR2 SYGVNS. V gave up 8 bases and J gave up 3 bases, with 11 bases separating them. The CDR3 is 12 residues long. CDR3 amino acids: CASGSMGYEQYF. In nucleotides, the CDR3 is TGTGCCAGCGGCTCTATGGGCTACGAGCAGTACTTC.

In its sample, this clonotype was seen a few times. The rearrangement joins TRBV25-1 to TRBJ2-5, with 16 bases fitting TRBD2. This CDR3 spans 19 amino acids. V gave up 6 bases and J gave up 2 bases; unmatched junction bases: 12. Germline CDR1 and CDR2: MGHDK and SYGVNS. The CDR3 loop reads CASRAGGTSGRVVQETQYF. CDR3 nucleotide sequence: TGTGCCAGCAGGGCCGGGGGGACTAGCGGGAGGGTAGTACAAGAGACCCAGTACTTC.

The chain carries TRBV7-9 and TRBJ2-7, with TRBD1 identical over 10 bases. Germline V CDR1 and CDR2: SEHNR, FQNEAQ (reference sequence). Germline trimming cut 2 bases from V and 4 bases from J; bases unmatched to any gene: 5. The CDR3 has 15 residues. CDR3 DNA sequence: TGTGCCAGCAGCTTACCCGGGACAGGGGAGTACGAGCAGTACTTC. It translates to CASSLPGTGEYEQYF.

CDR3 sequence reads: CASSTGQNTGELFF. CDR3 bases: TGTGCCAGCAGCACGGGACAGAACACCGGGGAGCTGTTTTTT. The J gene is TRBJ2-2, the V gene TRBV7-3; a possible D gene is TRBD1 (6 bases). Germline V gene sequence: CDR1 SGHTA, CDR2 FQGTGA. Trimming cost V 5 bases and J 1 base, with 8 bases left between them. The CDR3 spans 14 residues.